This T cell receptor (beta chain) was captured in a study of cytomegalovirus exposure and HLA in healthy donors. J was trimmed by 1 base and V by 1 base; bases with no gene match: 6. CDR1 and CDR2 (germline): SGHTA, FQGNSA. This CDR3 contains 18 residues. The table came from immunoSEQ multiplex PCR; TCRdb's copy has only in-frame clones and leaves some out. The data hold 95,000 to 120,000 clones, with 90% to 96% observed a single time. The gene calls are TRBV7-2 and TRBJ2-1; TRBD2 matches 11 bases. The TCR was taken from a woman aged 18-29 years in good health and CMV-seronegative. Sequences were obtained from PBMCs. CDR3 bases: TGTGCCAGCAGCTTAGATGTAGCGGGGGGGCCTTCCTACAATGAGCAGTTCTTC. Amino acid sequence: CASSLDVAGGPSYNEQFF.